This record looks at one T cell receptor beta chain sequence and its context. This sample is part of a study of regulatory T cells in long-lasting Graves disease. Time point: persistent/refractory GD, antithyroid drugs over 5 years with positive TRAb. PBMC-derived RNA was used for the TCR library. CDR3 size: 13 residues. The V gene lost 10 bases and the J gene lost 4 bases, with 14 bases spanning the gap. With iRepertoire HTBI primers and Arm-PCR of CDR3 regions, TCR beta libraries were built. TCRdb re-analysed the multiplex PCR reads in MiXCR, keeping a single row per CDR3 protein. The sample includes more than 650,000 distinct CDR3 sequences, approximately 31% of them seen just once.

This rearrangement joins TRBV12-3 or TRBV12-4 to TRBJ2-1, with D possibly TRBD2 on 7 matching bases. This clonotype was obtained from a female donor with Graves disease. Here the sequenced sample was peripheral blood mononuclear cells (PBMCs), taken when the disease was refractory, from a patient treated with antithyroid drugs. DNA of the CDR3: TGTGCCATAAGGGGGGGGGGATACAATGAGCAGTTCTTC. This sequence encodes CAIRGGGYNEQFF.